This entry is about one T cell receptor (beta chain). This record belongs to a study of blood T cell repertoires in COVID-19. Background on the study: The analysed material was cDNA or gDNA that came from T cells, B-cell-depleted T cells, or PBMCs.

The assay was immunoSEQ multiplex PCR, and TCRdb's table has in-frame clones only and misses some. This sample has some 240,000 clones; roughly 84% occur once, and the top ten carry roughly 3.1%. All recovered Cohort 3 donors got two negative PCRs, got clearance, or saw symptom resolution. The germline CDR1 and CDR2 sequences are SNHLY and FYNNEI. CDR3 size: 13 residues. Trimming shortened V by 3 bases and J by 8 bases, and 13 bases separated the two germline ends. V is TRBV2 and J is TRBJ1-1; a possible D gene is TRBD1 (5 bases). The sequencing sample was made of PBMCs or T cells enriched from blood (not recorded which). This receptor was identified in a man in his fifties who had recovered from COVID-19. The CDR3 bases are TGTGCCAGCAGTGAGCGGGACTTAACCGAAGCTTTCTTT. It encodes CASSERDLTEAFF.